These 6 T cell receptor beta chains originate from one sample sequenced in a study of cytomegalovirus exposure and HLA in healthy donors. PCR primers comprised 60 Vbeta and 13 Jbeta primers. The repertoire was sequenced with immunoSEQ multiplex PCR; TCRdb's copy has only in-frame clones and lacks some. This table holds under 150,000 clones, approximately 86% found once. Sequencing was done on a sample of PBMCs. The receptors here all came from a boy under 18 in good health and CMV-seronegative.

The chain has TRBV30 and TRBJ1-1; 7 positions agree with TRBD1. This CDR3 has 16 amino acids. J lost 4 bases, V lost 3 bases, and 14 bases had no gene match. The V gene's germline CDR1 is GTSNPN and CDR2 SVGIG (reference sequence). As DNA, the CDR3 is TGTGCCTGGAGGTCCCCCCGACAGGGTATTATCACTGAAGCTTTCTTT. It encodes CAWRSPRQGIITEAFF.

This chain joins TRBV12-1 and TRBJ2-1; the tabulated D call, TRBD2, remains unverified against the DNA. TRBV12-1 is a listed pseudogene. The CDR3 sequence is 16 residues long. CDR3 DNA: TGTGCCAGCAGCTTTGAGGGCCTAGCGGGAACTCATGAGCAGTTCTTC. This encodes CASSFEGLAGTHEQFF.

This clone was picked up a small number of times. The chain recombines TRBV7-8 with TRBJ2-1, with TRBD2 matching over 15 bases. The junction had 8 bases not matched to a gene; V was cut back by 1 base and J by 7 bases. This CDR3 is 18 amino acids long. The germline CDR1 and CDR2 sequences are SGHVS and FQNEAQ. CDR3 amino acids: CASSLVLGLAGGYNEQFF. CDR3 DNA sequence: TGTGCCAGCAGCTTAGTGCTTGGACTAGCGGGGGGGTATAATGAGCAGTTCTTC. The full variable domain, its missing parts supplied by reference TRBV7-8 and TRBJ2-1, is GAGVSQSPRYKVAKRGQDVALRCDPISGHVSLFWYQQALGQGPEFLTYFQNEAQLDKSGLPSDRFFAERPEGSVSTLKIQRTQQEDSAVYLCASSLVLGLAGGYNEQFFGPGTRLTVL.

The V call is TRBV7-9, the J call TRBJ2-5; TRBD2 aligns across 10 bases. This CDR3 is 18 amino acids long. V was clipped by 5 bases and J by 2 bases; unmatched bases: 14. Germline loops: CDR1 SEHNR, CDR2 FQNEAQ (reference sequence). CDR3 coding DNA: TGTGCCAGCAGCGCCTGGGGAGGGACTAGCGACAAGCAAGAGACCCAGTACTTC. It is translated as CASSAWGGTSDKQETQYF.

The CDR3 loop reads CASSPGGFYGYTF. CDR3 bases: TGTGCCAGCAGCCCAGGAGGGTTCTATGGCTACACCTTC. This chain links TRBV4-2 with TRBJ1-2; D call uncertain. The germline gives CDR1 LGHNA, CDR2 YNFKEQ. V was shortened by 4 bases and J by 4 bases, with 10 bases between the two germline ends. This CDR3 spans 13 amino acids.

The V gene is TRBV5-8, the J gene TRBJ2-3; 8 bases match TRBD1. CDR3 size: 15 residues. Germline CDR1 reads SGHTS; CDR2 reads YDEGEE. The ends lost 3 bases at V and 3 bases at J; junction bases unmatched: 6. DNA of the CDR3: TGTGCCAGCAGCTGGCCGACAGGGGTAACAGATACGCAGTATTTT. Amino acids: CASSWPTGVTDTQYF. Full variable domain (missing parts from reference TRBV5-8 and TRBJ2-3): EAGVTQSPTHLIKTRGQQATLRCSPISGHTSVYWYQQALGLGLQFLLWYDEGEERNRGNFPPRFSGRQFPNYSSELNVNALELEDSALYLCASSWPTGVTDTQYFGPGTRLTVL.